One sample yielded the 9 T cell receptor beta chains listed below, sequenced in a study of cytomegalovirus exposure and HLA in healthy donors. This table comes from immunoSEQ multiplex PCR, and its TCRdb copy is limited to in-frame clones, with some not included. This repertoire shows 240,000 or so clones, around 85% found once; its top ten account for roughly 1.2%. The sequencing input was PBMCs. The receptors were sampled from a woman aged 30 to 39 in good health and CMV-seropositive.

The rearrangement uses TRBV2 and TRBJ2-6; no reliable D call. Germline V gene lookup returns CDR1 SNHLY and CDR2 FYNNEI. The V gene lost 8 bases and the J gene lost 1 base, with 9 bases spanning the gap. The CDR3 length is 14 residues. The CDR3 DNA reads TGTGCCAGCGGCAAGGAGTCTGGGGCCAACGTCCTGACTTTC. Amino acids: CASGKESGANVLTF.

This clone was detected only a few times. The chain employs TRBV29-1 and TRBJ1-1, with a tentative D call TRBD1 (5 bases). Germline CDR1 and CDR2: SQVTM and ANQGSEA. Trimming left V 4 bases short and J 4 bases short, with 10 bases between. The CDR3 extends over 12 amino acids. CDR3 residues: CSVGQGTTEAFF. In DNA form, the CDR3 reads TGCAGCGTTGGCCAGGGAACCACTGAAGCTTTCTTT.

The chain carries TRBV13 and TRBJ2-2, with 9 bases that match TRBD1. Germline V gives CDR1 PRHDT, CDR2 FYEKMQ (reference sequence). J gave up 4 bases and V 5 bases, and 14 bases lay outside the gene matches. CDR3 length: 18 residues. The CDR3 reads CASSPSFWGTGSTGELFF. In nucleotides, the CDR3 is TGTGCCAGCAGCCCATCCTTTTGGGGGACAGGGTCCACCGGGGAGCTGTTTTTT.

The rearrangement joins TRBV30 to TRBJ2-7, with 7 bases matching TRBD1. In germline, CDR1 is GTSNPN, CDR2 SVGIG (reference sequence). This CDR3 spans 14 amino acids. Germline trimming cut 0 bases from V and 7 bases from J; bases unmatched to any gene: 9. CDR3 protein: CAWSVRTGVEEQYF. The CDR3 DNA is TGTGCCTGGAGTGTACGAACAGGGGTTGAGGAGCAGTACTTC.

To note about this clone: The identical CDR3 is also encoded by other nucleotide sequences in the sample. The chain couples TRBV28 to TRBJ1-2; TRBD1 agrees at 9 bases. CDR3 length: 13 residues. V shed 3 bases, J shed 5 bases, and the junction held 1 base outside the gene matches. Germline V gene lookup returns CDR1 MDHEN and CDR2 SYDVKM. CDR3 in amino acids: CASSLTGGYGYTF. The CDR3 nucleotides read TGTGCCAGCAGTTTGACAGGGGGATATGGCTACACCTTC.

The V and J genes are TRBV10-3 and TRBJ2-1; D may be TRBD2 (5 bases). The CDR3 has 13 amino acids. V gave up 6 bases and J gave up 3 bases, with 9 bases separating them. Per germline, CDR1 ENHRY and CDR2 SYGVKD. CDR3 DNA sequence: TGTGCCATCAGCGTGGACTTCTACAATGAGCAGTTCTTC. Protein product: CAISVDFYNEQFF.

The chain is built from TRBV30 and TRBJ1-2; D unresolved. This CDR3 spans 12 amino acids. Trimming took off 3 bases at V and 6 bases at J, with 11 bases between the two ends. From germline, CDR1 is GTSNPN and CDR2 SVGIG (reference sequence). In DNA, the CDR3 is TGTGCCTGGAGGAGGGAATCGAATGGCTACACCTTC. Translating it yields CAWRRESNGYTF.

This rearrangement joins TRBV30 to TRBJ2-1; 9 bases are shared with TRBD2. Per germline, CDR1 GTSNPN and CDR2 SVGIG (reference sequence). The junction had 9 bases not matched to a gene; V was cut back by 5 bases and J by 7 bases. The CDR3 covers 14 residues. CDR3 coding DNA: TGTGCCTGGGGTAGCGGGAGAACTGCAAATGAGCAGTTCTTC. It codes for CAWGSGRTANEQFF.

J is TRBJ2-7 and V is TRBV10-3; TRBD2 might be the D (6 bases). V shed 4 bases and J shed 3 bases, with 19 bases lying between them. The CDR3 contains 16 residues. In germline, CDR1 is ENHRY, CDR2 SYGVKD. CDR3 DNA sequence: TGTGCCATCAGTGTATTAGAGGGAGGCCCTAGCTACGAGCAGTACTTC. Translation gives CAISVLEGGPSYEQYF.